This T cell receptor beta chain was obtained from a study of T cell responses to AZD1222 COVID-19 vaccine. The overall study: Pooled in the analysis were second doses at about 4 or about 12 weeks. Findings and limits, study-wide: When two AZD1222 doses had been given, Spike-specific TCR breadth and depth rose. Repertoires were obtained solely post-peak T cell response. Clonal diversity was possibly underestimated, and the donors were mostly white British, with more females.

The assay was immunoSEQ multiplex PCR, and TCRdb's table has in-frame clones only and misses some. This table holds roughly 180,000 clones, approximately 94% found once. Details on this clone: What it binds is unknown.

CDR3 length: 15 residues. With 4 bases clipped from V and 7 bases from J, the junction kept 7 bases outside the gene matches. Germline lookup yields CDR1 LGHDT and CDR2 YNNKEL (reference sequence). The specimen comprised peripheral blood, sampled on day 0 of AZD1222 vaccination. The clonotype originates from an adult in good health. The chain combines TRBV3-1 (or the pseudogene TRBV3-2) with TRBJ2-2; 9 bases are a match to TRBD2. The CDR3 region is CASSRGGLAVGELFF. The CDR3 region has the DNA TGTGCCAGCAGCCGGGGGGGACTAGCTGTCGGGGAGCTGTTTTTT.